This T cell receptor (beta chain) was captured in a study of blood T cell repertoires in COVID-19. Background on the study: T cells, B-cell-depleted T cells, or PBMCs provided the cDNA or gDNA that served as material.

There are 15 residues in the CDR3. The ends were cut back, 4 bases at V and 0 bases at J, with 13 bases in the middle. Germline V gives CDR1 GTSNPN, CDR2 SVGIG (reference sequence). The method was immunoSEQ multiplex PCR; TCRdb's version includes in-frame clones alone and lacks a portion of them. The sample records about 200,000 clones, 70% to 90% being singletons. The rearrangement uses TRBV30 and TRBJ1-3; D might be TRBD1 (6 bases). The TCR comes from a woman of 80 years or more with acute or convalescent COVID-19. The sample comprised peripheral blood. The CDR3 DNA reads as TGTGCCTGGAATCCAGGGGTACTCTCTGGAAACACCATATATTTT. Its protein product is CAWNPGVLSGNTIYF.